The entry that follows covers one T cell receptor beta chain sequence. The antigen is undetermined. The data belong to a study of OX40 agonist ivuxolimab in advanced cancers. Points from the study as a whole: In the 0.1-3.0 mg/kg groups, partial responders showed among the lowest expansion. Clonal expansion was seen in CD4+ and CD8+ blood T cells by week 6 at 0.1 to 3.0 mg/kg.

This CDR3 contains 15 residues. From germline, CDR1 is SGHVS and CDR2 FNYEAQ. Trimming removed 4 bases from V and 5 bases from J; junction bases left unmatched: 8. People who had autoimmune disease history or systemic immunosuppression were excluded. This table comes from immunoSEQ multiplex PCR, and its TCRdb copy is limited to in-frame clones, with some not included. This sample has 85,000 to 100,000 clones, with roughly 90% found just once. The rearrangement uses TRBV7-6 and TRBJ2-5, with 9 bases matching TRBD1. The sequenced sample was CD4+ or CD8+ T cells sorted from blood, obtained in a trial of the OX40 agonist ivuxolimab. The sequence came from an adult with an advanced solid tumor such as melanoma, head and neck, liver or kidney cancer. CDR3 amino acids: CASSSNRGRRETQYF. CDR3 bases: TGTGCCAGCAGCTCCAACAGGGGGCGTAGGGAGACCCAGTACTTC. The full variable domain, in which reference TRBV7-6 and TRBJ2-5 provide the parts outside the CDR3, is GAGVSQSPRYKVTKRGQDVALRCDPISGHVSLYWYRQALGQGPEFLTYFNYEAQQDKSGLPNDRFSAERPEGSISTLTIQRTEQRDSAMYRCASSSNRGRRETQYFGPGTRLLVL.